The T cell receptor beta chain under discussion was sequenced for a study of blood T cell repertoires in COVID-19. The overall study: Specimens from acute and convalescent COVID-19 originated in the United States, Italy and Spain. Sources were T cells, B-cell-depleted T cells, or PBMCs; the material itself was cDNA or gDNA.

Per the authors' pipeline: Reference gene primers were amplified, and this amplification served to estimate nucleated cell counts. Clones were read by immunoSEQ multiplex PCR, and TCRdb kept only the in-frame ones, dropping some. V and J calls plus clone size are reproduced from that table; the DNA served to infer D and trimming. This table holds about 37,000 clones, 80% to 90% found once. V shed 5 bases and J 2 bases; nucleotides not matched to a gene: 2. The germline gives CDR1 SEHNR, CDR2 FQNEAQ (reference sequence). The CDR3 consists of 15 residues. The clonotype comes from a human donor in a cohort sampled during active COVID-19. The gene calls are TRBV7-9 and TRBJ2-6; 8 bases are a match to TRBD1. The sample taken for sequencing was peripheral blood. The CDR3 spells CASSLTGAGANVLTF. In DNA, the CDR3 is TGTGCCAGCAGCCTGACAGGGGCTGGGGCCAACGTCCTGACTTTC. Full variable domain (rest looked up from reference TRBV7-9 and TRBJ2-6): DTGVSQNPRHKITKRGQNVTFRCDPISEHNRLYWYRQTLGQGPEFLTYFQNEAQLEKSRLLSDRFSAERPKGSFSTLEIQRTEQGDSAMYLCASSLTGAGANVLTFGAGSRLTVL.